This is a list of T cell receptor beta chains from one sample in a study of blood T cell repertoires in COVID-19. The repertoire was sequenced with immunoSEQ multiplex PCR; TCRdb's copy has only in-frame clones and lacks some. Of approximately 140,000 clones listed, about 89% are singletons. Sequencing was performed on peripheral blood. The source of these receptors is a man over 45 with active or convalescent COVID-19. Each CDR3 is given with its conserved first and last residue. Fields, in order: D gene, clone size, J gene, V gene, CDR3 DNA, CDR3 protein. A D gene is named only where the DNA matches it firmly. Some rows mark clone size as missing; the rest say once, few, many or name a class of expanded clone.

d_call: TRBD1
clone_size: once
j_call: TRBJ1-5
v_call: TRBV7-9
cdr3_nt: TGTGCCAGCAGCCAGGACAGGGGGCCGTCGAGCAATCAGCCCCAGCATTTT
cdr3_aa: CASSQDRGPSSNQPQHF

d_call: TRBD2
clone_size: .
j_call: TRBJ2-3
v_call: TRBV9
cdr3_nt: TGTGCCAGCAGCGTAGGGAGGACTAGCGGGAGAAACACAGATACGCAGTATTTT
cdr3_aa: CASSVGRTSGRNTDTQYF

d_call: .
clone_size: once
j_call: TRBJ2-2
v_call: TRBV5-1
cdr3_nt: TGCGCCAGCAGCCCCGGAGGCCCGAACACCGGGGAGCTGTTTTTT
cdr3_aa: CASSPGGPNTGELFF

d_call: .
clone_size: .
j_call: TRBJ2-4
v_call: TRBV6-1
cdr3_nt: TGTGCCAGCAGTGAACGGCGGAATACCAAAAACATTCAGTACTTC
cdr3_aa: CASSERRNTKNIQYF

d_call: .
clone_size: .
j_call: TRBJ1-5
v_call: TRBV18
cdr3_nt: TGTGCCAGCTCACCATCGAGCAGGGGTGGCAATCAGCCCCAGCATTTT
cdr3_aa: CASSPSSRGGNQPQHF

d_call: .
clone_size: .
j_call: TRBJ1-6
v_call: TRBV2
cdr3_nt: TGTGCCAGCAGTGAAGCCCGTTATAATTCACCCCTCCACTTT
cdr3_aa: CASSEARYNSPLHF

d_call: .
clone_size: few
j_call: TRBJ1-3
v_call: TRBV9
cdr3_nt: TGTGCCAGCAGCGAAACAGGGCCTAGTAACACCATATATTTT
cdr3_aa: CASSETGPSNTIYF

d_call: TRBD1
clone_size: .
j_call: TRBJ1-5
v_call: TRBV5-4
cdr3_nt: TGTGCCAGCAGCCCAGGGACAGGGGGGGATCAGCCCCAGCATTTT
cdr3_aa: CASSPGTGGDQPQHF

d_call: .
clone_size: .
j_call: TRBJ1-1
v_call: TRBV5-4
cdr3_nt: TGTGCCAGCAGCTTGAGCGCAGCCCGAGAAGCTTTCTTT
cdr3_aa: CASSLSAAREAFF

d_call: .
clone_size: .
j_call: TRBJ1-6
v_call: TRBV6-5
cdr3_nt: TGTGCCAGCAGTTACTCTGGGAGCTCCTATAATTCACCCCTCCACTTT
cdr3_aa: CASSYSGSSYNSPLHF

d_call: TRBD1
clone_size: .
j_call: TRBJ1-5
v_call: TRBV7-2
cdr3_nt: TGTGCCAGCAGCGTACAGGGGGCGAGCAATCAGCCCCAGCATTTT
cdr3_aa: CASSVQGASNQPQHF

d_call: .
clone_size: .
j_call: TRBJ2-3
v_call: TRBV7-6
cdr3_nt: TGTGCCAGCAGTCCGCGTGCGGATAGCACAGATACGCAGTATTTT
cdr3_aa: CASSPRADSTDTQYF

d_call: .
clone_size: .
j_call: TRBJ1-3
v_call: TRBV6-5
cdr3_nt: TGTGCCAGCAGCCTGGTTGGAGGCGCTGGAAACACCATATATTTT
cdr3_aa: CASSLVGGAGNTIYF

d_call: TRBD1
clone_size: .
j_call: TRBJ1-6
v_call: TRBV7-8
cdr3_nt: TGTGCCAGCAGCTCACAAAAAAGACAGGGTCTGGCACCCCTCCACTTT
cdr3_aa: CASSSQKRQGLAPLHF

d_call: .
clone_size: .
j_call: TRBJ2-2
v_call: TRBV5-1
cdr3_nt: TGCGCCAGCAGCAGGGGGCCGGGAGGGCCGAGGAACACCGGGGAGCTGTTTTTT
cdr3_aa: CASSRGPGGPRNTGELFF

d_call: .
clone_size: .
j_call: TRBJ1-1
v_call: TRBV6-2/TRBV6-3
cdr3_nt: TGTGCCAGCAGTTACTCGATAGGACACGGGAACACTGAAGCTTTCTTT
cdr3_aa: CASSYSIGHGNTEAFF

d_call: .
clone_size: .
j_call: TRBJ1-2
v_call: TRBV5-4
cdr3_nt: TGTGCCAGCAGCACGCGCAGGACAGCTACTAACTATGGCTACACCTTC
cdr3_aa: CASSTRRTATNYGYTF

d_call: TRBD1
clone_size: .
j_call: TRBJ1-2
v_call: TRBV6-6
cdr3_nt: TGTGCCAGCAGGTGGACAGGGGGCGAGTCCGGCTACACCTTC
cdr3_aa: CASRWTGGESGYTF

d_call: TRBD2
clone_size: .
j_call: TRBJ2-7
v_call: TRBV7-8
cdr3_nt: TGTGCCAGCAGCTCACGCTATGTGGTTCGGGAGGGCTACGAGCAGTACTTC
cdr3_aa: CASSSRYVVREGYEQYF

d_call: TRBD1
clone_size: .
j_call: TRBJ2-2
v_call: TRBV15
cdr3_nt: TGTGCCACCAGCAGAGGACAGGGCACCGGGGAGCTGTTTTTT
cdr3_aa: CATSRGQGTGELFF

d_call: .
clone_size: few
j_call: TRBJ1-6
v_call: TRBV30
cdr3_nt: TGTGCCTGGAGTTTGGGGGCTCGGTCACCCCTCCACTTT
cdr3_aa: CAWSLGARSPLHF

d_call: TRBD1
clone_size: .
j_call: TRBJ2-7
v_call: TRBV19
cdr3_nt: TGTGCCAGTAGTATAGACGGGACAGGAGGCTACGAGCAGTACTTC
cdr3_aa: CASSIDGTGGYEQYF

d_call: .
clone_size: .
j_call: TRBJ2-5
v_call: TRBV28
cdr3_nt: TGTGCCAGCAGCCATGCCGACCGTCGGAGTAGGGAGACCCAGTACTTC
cdr3_aa: CASSHADRRSRETQYF

d_call: .
clone_size: once
j_call: TRBJ2-2
v_call: TRBV4-3
cdr3_nt: TGCGCCAGCAGCAGCGTCCAGGGTGACACCGGGGAGCTGTTTTTT
cdr3_aa: CASSSVQGDTGELFF

d_call: TRBD1
clone_size: .
j_call: TRBJ1-4
v_call: TRBV15
cdr3_nt: TGTGCCACCGCGGGGACAGGGCGGAATGAAAAACTGTTTTTT
cdr3_aa: CATAGTGRNEKLFF

d_call: .
clone_size: .
j_call: TRBJ2-3
v_call: TRBV19
cdr3_nt: TGTGCCAGCACAAAGACAGGCGGCACAGATACGCAGTATTTT
cdr3_aa: CASTKTGGTDTQYF

d_call: TRBD2
clone_size: .
j_call: TRBJ2-7
v_call: TRBV4-1
cdr3_nt: TGCGCCAGCAGCCAAGAGCGGGGACTAGCGGGTGGCCTAGGGGAGCAGTACTTC
cdr3_aa: CASSQERGLAGGLGEQYF

d_call: TRBD1
clone_size: once
j_call: TRBJ2-7
v_call: TRBV5-1
cdr3_nt: TGCGCCAGCAAAGAACAGGGGGCGTTCGACGAGCAGTACTTC
cdr3_aa: CASKEQGAFDEQYF

d_call: TRBD2
clone_size: .
j_call: TRBJ2-1
v_call: TRBV28
cdr3_nt: TGTGCCAGCAGTCCCTACGGGACTAGCGGGAGGGCCCATGAGCAGTTCTTC
cdr3_aa: CASSPYGTSGRAHEQFF

d_call: TRBD1
clone_size: .
j_call: TRBJ1-1
v_call: TRBV7-2
cdr3_nt: TGTGCCAGCAGACTACAGGGGCGATTGAACACTGAAGCTTTCTTT
cdr3_aa: CASRLQGRLNTEAFF

d_call: TRBD2
clone_size: .
j_call: TRBJ2-1
v_call: TRBV11-3
cdr3_nt: TGTGCCAGCAGCTTAGTAGCGGGAGGGCACAATGAGCAGTTCTTC
cdr3_aa: CASSLVAGGHNEQFF

d_call: .
clone_size: once
j_call: TRBJ2-1
v_call: TRBV29-1
cdr3_nt: TGCAGCGTTGAAGTGTCCCAGGGTCTCAATGAGCAGTTCTTC
cdr3_aa: CSVEVSQGLNEQFF

d_call: TRBD1
clone_size: .
j_call: TRBJ2-2
v_call: TRBV27
cdr3_nt: TGTGCCAGCAGTTCTCGGGGACAGGGGGCCGCGAACACCGGGGAGCTGTTTTTT
cdr3_aa: CASSSRGQGAANTGELFF

d_call: TRBD1
clone_size: .
j_call: TRBJ2-7
v_call: TRBV7-2
cdr3_nt: TGTGCCAGCAGCGGCCAGACAGGGGACTACGAGCAGTACTTC
cdr3_aa: CASSGQTGDYEQYF

d_call: .
clone_size: .
j_call: TRBJ1-6
v_call: TRBV11-2
cdr3_nt: TGTGCCAGCAGCTTACCAGGCGCTAATTCACCCCTCCACTTT
cdr3_aa: CASSLPGANSPLHF

d_call: .
clone_size: .
j_call: TRBJ2-2
v_call: TRBV12-2
cdr3_nt: TGTGCAAGTCGCTTAGTCTTGGGGGCCAACACCGGGGAGCTGTTTTTT
cdr3_aa: CASRLVLGANTGELFF

d_call: TRBD2
clone_size: .
j_call: TRBJ2-1
v_call: TRBV15
cdr3_nt: TGTGCCACCAGCAGCCGCAGCGGGAGGACCTACAATGAGCAGTTCTTC
cdr3_aa: CATSSRSGRTYNEQFF

d_call: TRBD1
clone_size: few
j_call: TRBJ2-2
v_call: TRBV4-3
cdr3_nt: TGCGCCAGCAGCCAAGAATTTCGACAGGGGGCCACCGGGGAGCTGTTTTTT
cdr3_aa: CASSQEFRQGATGELFF

d_call: .
clone_size: .
j_call: TRBJ2-3
v_call: TRBV5-8
cdr3_nt: TGTGCCAGCAGCTTATCCGGGACTCTCACAGATACGCAGTATTTT
cdr3_aa: CASSLSGTLTDTQYF

d_call: .
clone_size: .
j_call: TRBJ1-6
v_call: TRBV29-1
cdr3_nt: TGCAGCGTTGTGTCAGGGGATTCACCCCTCCACTTT
cdr3_aa: CSVVSGDSPLHF

d_call: TRBD1
clone_size: .
j_call: TRBJ1-5
v_call: TRBV19
cdr3_nt: TGTGCCAGTAGTATAGGACAGGGACGAAATCAGCCCCAGCATTTT
cdr3_aa: CASSIGQGRNQPQHF

d_call: .
clone_size: .
j_call: TRBJ2-7
v_call: TRBV7-2
cdr3_nt: TGTGCCAGCAGCTTATATAGACCCAATTTCCGGGGTTCCCTCTACGAGCAGTACTTC
cdr3_aa: CASSLYRPNFRGSLYEQYF

d_call: .
clone_size: .
j_call: TRBJ2-4
v_call: TRBV13
cdr3_nt: TGTGCCAGCAGCCCAAGCCGGGGGGCGAACATTCAGTACTTC
cdr3_aa: CASSPSRGANIQYF

d_call: .
clone_size: .
j_call: TRBJ1-3
v_call: TRBV19
cdr3_nt: TGTGCCAGTATGTCGGGGTTCTCTGGAAACACCATATATTTT
cdr3_aa: CASMSGFSGNTIYF

d_call: TRBD1
clone_size: .
j_call: TRBJ2-3
v_call: TRBV29-1
cdr3_nt: TGCAGCGTCCAAGCTCCGGGACAGGGGCGAACAGATACGCAGTATTTT
cdr3_aa: CSVQAPGQGRTDTQYF

d_call: .
clone_size: .
j_call: TRBJ1-2
v_call: TRBV5-5
cdr3_nt: TGTGCCAGCAGCTCTACGGGATCCTATGGCTACACCTTC
cdr3_aa: CASSSTGSYGYTF

d_call: .
clone_size: .
j_call: TRBJ1-4
v_call: TRBV3-1/TRBV3-2
cdr3_nt: TGTGCCAGCAGCCCAACAGGCCTGAATGAAAAACTGTTTTTT
cdr3_aa: CASSPTGLNEKLFF

d_call: .
clone_size: .
j_call: TRBJ1-3
v_call: TRBV7-2
cdr3_nt: TGTGCCAGCAGCTTAGCGTCTAATGGAAACACCATATATTTT
cdr3_aa: CASSLASNGNTIYF

d_call: TRBD1
clone_size: .
j_call: TRBJ2-7
v_call: TRBV19
cdr3_nt: TGTGCCAGCCTCGGACAGGGGTCCTACGAGCAGTACTTC
cdr3_aa: CASLGQGSYEQYF

d_call: .
clone_size: .
j_call: TRBJ1-2
v_call: TRBV4-3
cdr3_nt: TGCGCCAGCAGCCAAGGATCAGGGTCCTCTAACTATGGCTACACCTTC
cdr3_aa: CASSQGSGSSNYGYTF

d_call: .
clone_size: once
j_call: TRBJ1-1
v_call: TRBV30
cdr3_nt: TGTGCCTGGAGAGACGCCGGCGGGGGATGGACTGAAGCTTTCTTT
cdr3_aa: CAWRDAGGGWTEAFF

d_call: .
clone_size: many
j_call: TRBJ2-2
v_call: TRBV25-1
cdr3_nt: TGTGCCAGCAGTCCCCGGGACACGGTAATCGCGAACACCGGGGAGCTGTTTTTT
cdr3_aa: CASSPRDTVIANTGELFF

d_call: .
clone_size: .
j_call: TRBJ2-7
v_call: TRBV27
cdr3_nt: TGTGCCAGCAGTTCCTACGGGACTCCTTACGAGCAGTACTTC
cdr3_aa: CASSSYGTPYEQYF

d_call: TRBD2
clone_size: .
j_call: TRBJ2-1
v_call: TRBV7-9
cdr3_nt: TGTGCCAGCAGCTTAGTTTCAAGCGGGGAGCCCTCCTACAATGAGCAGTTCTTC
cdr3_aa: CASSLVSSGEPSYNEQFF

d_call: .
clone_size: .
j_call: TRBJ2-2
v_call: TRBV18
cdr3_nt: TGTGCCAGCTCATCATTGGACAGTACCGGGGAGCTGTTTTTT
cdr3_aa: CASSSLDSTGELFF